These 32 T cell receptor beta chains were sequenced from one sample in a study of blood T cell repertoires in COVID-19. Libraries were prepared by immunoSEQ multiplex PCR; TCRdb keeps only in-frame clonotypes and omits some of them. Among 95,000 to 150,000 clones listed, over 75% were seen once. Sequencing was performed on peripheral blood. These receptors all come from a woman aged 70 to 79 with acute or convalescent COVID-19.

This chain connects TRBV7-2 to TRBJ1-2, with D unresolved. The length of the CDR3 is 15 residues. The V gene lost 4 bases and the J gene lost 1 base, with 13 bases spanning the gap. CDR1 is SGHTA and CDR2 is FQGNSA in the germline V gene. CDR3 residues: CASSSPRVGNYGYTF. The CDR3 nucleotides are TGTGCCAGCAGCTCCCCGCGGGTGGGTAACTATGGCTACACCTTC.

The chain uses TRBV4-1 and TRBJ1-1, with D maybe TRBD1 (5 bases). This CDR3 is 17 amino acids long. Germline CDR1 reads MGHRA; CDR2 reads YSYEKL. With 1 base removed from V and 4 bases from J, the gap between germline ends came to 19 bases. CDR3 sequence (DNA): TGCGCCAGCAGCCAAGTAAAGGCAGGGTTAGGGATCACTGAAGCTTTCTTT. Residues: CASSQVKAGLGITEAFF.

The rearrangement joins TRBV6-1 to TRBJ2-7; 11 positions match TRBD1. Trimming removed 2 bases from V and 2 bases from J; junction bases left unmatched: 5. The CDR3 consists of 16 residues. Germline V CDR1 and CDR2: MNHNS, SASEGT. CDR3 coding DNA: TGTGCCAGCAGTGAACACACGGGACAGGGGGCCTACGAGCAGTACTTC. This gives the protein CASSEHTGQGAYEQYF.

This chain links TRBV30 with TRBJ1-5, with D possibly being TRBD1 (5 bases). Trimming left V 0 bases short and J 6 bases short, with 12 bases between. The germline V gene has CDR1 GTSNPN and CDR2 SVGIG (reference sequence). The CDR3 length is 14 residues. The DNA for the CDR3 is TGTGCCTGGAGTGTAGGGGCAGTATCTCAGCCCCAGCATTTT. Translated, it gives CAWSVGAVSQPQHF.

The genes are TRBV7-8 and TRBJ1-1, with D tentatively TRBD1 (6 bases). The ends were cut back, 1 base at V and 6 bases at J, with 9 bases in the middle. Germline V gene sequence: CDR1 SGHVS, CDR2 FQNEAQ. The CDR3 has 13 amino acids. The CDR3, as DNA: TGTGCCAGCAGCTTAGTTTGGGGGCCTGAAGCTTTCTTT. It encodes CASSLVWGPEAFF.

The chain has TRBV7-2 and TRBJ1-2; unclear D gene. V dropped 1 base and J dropped 6 bases, with 9 bases sitting between them. Germline CDR1 is SGHTA and CDR2 is FQGNSA. This CDR3 has 13 residues. Here the CDR3 DNA reads TGTGCCAGCAGCTTAGTACCCCAGGATGGCTACACCTTC. Protein product: CASSLVPQDGYTF.

V and J are TRBV6-1 and TRBJ1-3, with D perhaps matching TRBD1 (6 bases). This CDR3 has 17 residues. The V gene lost 4 bases and the J gene lost 0 bases, with 16 bases spanning the gap. Germline V CDR1 and CDR2: MNHNS, SASEGT. CDR3 sequence (DNA): TGTGCCAGCAGTGCCCCGTGGACAGCGATCTCTGGAAACACCATATATTTT. It codes for CASSAPWTAISGNTIYF.

The J gene is TRBJ2-5, the V gene TRBV4-3, with 8 positions matching TRBD1. The ends lost 6 bases at V and 2 bases at J; junction bases unmatched: 2. The CDR3 covers 13 residues. Germline lookup yields CDR1 LGHNA and CDR2 YSLEER. CDR3 residues: CASRRTGQETQYF. DNA of the CDR3: TGCGCCAGCAGGCGGACAGGGCAAGAGACCCAGTACTTC.

The V and J genes are TRBV7-2 and TRBJ2-7, with 8 bases aligning to TRBD1. The germline CDR1 and CDR2 sequences are SGHTA and FQGNSA. With V trimmed by 5 bases and J by 2 bases, 11 bases remained unmatched. This CDR3 spans 16 amino acids. CDR3 region: CASSLHPGQAAYEQYF. Here the CDR3 DNA reads TGTGCCAGCAGCCTCCATCCGGGACAGGCCGCCTACGAGCAGTACTTC.

This rearrangement joins TRBV30 to TRBJ2-7; tentative D call: TRBD1 (5 bases). The CDR3 spans 15 residues. The V end was cut by 1 base, the J end by 2 bases, with 15 bases between. Germline CDR1 GTSNPN, CDR2 SVGIG (reference sequence). The chain's CDR3 is CAWSGRRQPPYEQYF. The CDR3 nucleotides are TGTGCCTGGAGTGGAAGGAGACAGCCACCCTACGAGCAGTACTTC.

This chain links TRBV6-6 with TRBJ2-1; 7 bases map to TRBD1. Germline V gene sequence: CDR1 MNHNY, CDR2 SVGAGI (reference sequence). V shed 5 bases, J shed 2 bases, and the junction held 3 bases outside the gene matches. This CDR3 is built from 14 residues. The CDR3 DNA is TGTGCCAGCAGTACAGGGGAGACCTACAATGAGCAGTTCTTC. Protein sequence: CASSTGETYNEQFF.

V and J are TRBV7-9 and TRBJ1-2; D ambiguous. Germline V gene sequence: CDR1 SEHNR, CDR2 FQNEAQ (reference sequence). The V gene lost 2 bases and the J gene lost 8 bases, with 15 bases spanning the gap. There are 14 residues in the CDR3. The CDR3 coding sequence is TGTGCCAGCAGCTTATGGCGGGGAGAAGAGGGCTACACCTTC. Its translation: CASSLWRGEEGYTF.

This chain uses TRBV25-1 with TRBJ1-2, with D unclear. The CDR3 runs to 16 residues. Germline V gene lookup returns CDR1 MGHDK and CDR2 SYGVNS. Trimming cost V 4 bases and J 4 bases, with 19 bases left between them. Here the CDR3 reads CASSGLRTDSPYGYTF. The CDR3 DNA reads as TGTGCCAGCAGTGGACTACGGACCGACTCGCCCTATGGCTACACCTTC.

This chain connects TRBV30 to TRBJ1-3; D is undetermined. The CDR3 has 15 residues. V was cut by 3 bases and J by 8 bases, with 20 bases left in between. Per the germline V gene, CDR1 is GTSNPN and CDR2 is SVGIG (reference sequence). CDR3 residues: CAWSSQAGMADTIYF. The CDR3 bases are TGTGCCTGGAGCAGTCAGGCGGGGATGGCGGACACCATATATTTT.

The chain has TRBV7-9 and TRBJ2-1; D is perhaps TRBD1 (6 bases). Germline V CDR1 and CDR2: SEHNR, FQNEAQ (reference sequence). With 5 bases removed from V and 5 bases from J, the gap between germline ends came to 13 bases. The CDR3 consists of 14 residues. CDR3 sequence: CASSAYWDNNEQFF. CDR3 sequence (DNA): TGTGCCAGCAGCGCATATTGGGACAACAATGAGCAGTTCTTC.

The chain links TRBV4-2 to TRBJ2-7; 9 bases are a match to TRBD2. This CDR3 contains 16 residues. CDR1 LGHNA and CDR2 YNFKEQ come from the germline V gene. With 0 bases clipped from V and 3 bases from J, the junction kept 6 bases outside the gene matches. The CDR3 spells CASSQEVAGVLYEQYF. The CDR3 DNA reads as TGTGCCAGCAGCCAAGAGGTAGCGGGGGTGCTCTACGAGCAGTACTTC.

The V gene is TRBV18, the J gene TRBJ1-1; 7 nucleotides match TRBD1. Germline CDR1 KGHSH, CDR2 LQKENI. The CDR3 has 14 amino acids. The ends lost 3 bases at V and 4 bases at J; junction bases unmatched: 5. The CDR3 sequence is CASSPNTGVTEAFF. The CDR3 nucleotides read TGTGCCAGCTCACCTAACACAGGGGTCACTGAAGCTTTCTTT.

This clone showed up just once. The chain has TRBV11-1 and TRBJ2-3; no clear D gene. Germline V gene lookup returns CDR1 SGHAT and CDR2 FQDESV (reference sequence). V dropped 3 bases and J dropped 2 bases, with 9 bases sitting between them. The CDR3 has 14 residues. The CDR3 coding sequence is TGTGCCAGCAGCTTCCGGGTCCCCACAGATACGCAGTATTTT. Translating gives CASSFRVPTDTQYF.

Here the CDR3 reads CASSVGPGRDYYGYTF. The DNA for the CDR3 is TGTGCCAGCAGCGTAGGACCAGGGAGGGATTACTATGGCTACACCTTC. The chain has TRBV9 and TRBJ1-2; maybe TRBD1 (5 bases). V lost 0 bases to trimming and J lost 3 bases, with 15 bases between them. The CDR3 totals 16 residues. The germline gives CDR1 SGDLS, CDR2 YYNGEE. Full variable domain (missing parts from reference TRBV9 and TRBJ1-2): DSGVTQTPKHLITATGQRVTLRCSPRSGDLSVYWYQQSLDQGLQFLIQYYNGEERAKGNILERFSAQQFPDLHSELNLSSLELGDSALYFCASSVGPGRDYYGYTFGSGTRLTVV.

The J gene is TRBJ1-5, the V gene TRBV7-9, with D maybe TRBD1 (6 bases). Trimming removed 3 bases at V and 7 bases at J, with 10 bases between. From germline, CDR1 is SEHNR and CDR2 FQNEAQ (reference sequence). The CDR3 spans 13 residues. The CDR3 is CASSFSGDQPQHF. The CDR3 DNA follows: TGTGCCAGCAGCTTTTCAGGGGACCAGCCCCAGCATTTT.

This clone was observed a handful of times. The V and J genes are TRBV7-2 and TRBJ2-5; 7 positions agree with TRBD1. Trimming removed 1 base from V and 5 bases from J; junction bases left unmatched: 7. The CDR3 totals 15 residues. Germline V lookup: CDR1 SGHTA, CDR2 FQGNSA. CDR3 protein: CASSLGNGQVETQYF. The CDR3, as DNA: TGTGCCAGCAGCTTAGGGAACGGACAGGTTGAGACCCAGTACTTC.

The rearrangement links TRBV3-1 (or the pseudogene TRBV3-2) to TRBJ2-5; 10 bases align to TRBD2. J was trimmed by 1 base and V by 2 bases; bases with no gene match: 4. The CDR3 covers 16 residues. Germline V CDR1 and CDR2: LGHDT, YNNKEL (reference sequence). As DNA, the CDR3 is TGTGCCAGCAGCCAATACGGGACTAGCGTCCAAGAGACCCAGTACTTC. It yields the protein CASSQYGTSVQETQYF.

As DNA, the CDR3 is TGTGCCAGCAGTCGAAGGGGACAGCGATCCTACGAGCAGTACTTC. Protein product: CASSRRGQRSYEQYF. This chain connects TRBV11-2 to TRBJ2-7, with 7 bases aligning to TRBD1. The germline V gene has CDR1 SGHAT and CDR2 FQNNGV. V was clipped by 6 bases and J by 1 base; unmatched bases: 9. CDR3 size: 15 residues.

This clone was counted once. This chain links TRBV10-3 with TRBJ1-4, with D perhaps TRBD1 (6 bases). Germline CDR1 reads ENHRY; CDR2 reads SYGVKD. V gave up 3 bases and J gave up 2 bases, with 10 bases separating them. There are 15 residues in the CDR3. Here the CDR3 reads CAISDRGLTNEKLFF. CDR3 nucleotide sequence: TGTGCCATCAGTGACAGGGGCCTTACTAATGAAAAACTGTTTTTT.

There are a few counts of this clone. The CDR3 loop reads CASSELGPAYGYTF. The CDR3 DNA is TGTGCCAGCAGTGAACTGGGGCCGGCGTATGGCTACACCTTC. The gene calls are TRBV6-1 and TRBJ1-2, with D possibly being TRBD1 (5 bases). The CDR3 is 14 amino acids. Germline CDR1 reads MNHNS; CDR2 reads SASEGT. Trimming shortened V by 2 bases and J by 5 bases, and 12 bases separated the two germline ends.

The V and J genes are TRBV5-3 and TRBJ2-2, with D hard to call. TRBV5-3 is an ORF; its function is uncertain. The CDR3 has 13 residues. V shed 9 bases and J shed 5 bases, with 14 bases lying between them. The CDR3 nucleotides read TGTGCCACCCTGCGCGGTAGTACCGGGGAGCTGTTTTTT. It codes for CATLRGSTGELFF.

V usage is TRBV10-3 and J usage is TRBJ2-7; weak D call: TRBD2 (5 bases). CDR1 is ENHRY, CDR2 SYGVKD, per germline. There are 13 residues in the CDR3. Between the trimmed V and J ends, which lost 7 bases and 5 bases, there was a span of 15 bases. The CDR3 nucleotides read TGTGCCATCACCTGGACTCCCCGTAACGAGCAGTACGTC. It codes for CAITWTPRNEQYV.

V gene TRBV29-1 combines with J gene TRBJ2-5, with TRBD1 matching over 7 bases. The V gene's germline CDR1 is SQVTM and CDR2 ANQGSEA. This CDR3 region has 14 residues. With 7 bases clipped from V and 4 bases from J, the junction kept 12 bases outside the gene matches. CDR3 in DNA: TGCAGCGCGGCCTTAGACAGGGCGTCAGAGACCCAGTACTTC. The encoded protein is CSAALDRASETQYF.

V gene TRBV5-5 combines with J gene TRBJ2-1; 7 bases match TRBD1. Germline values: CDR1 SGHKS, CDR2 YYEKEE (reference sequence). Losses at the gene ends were 3 bases for V and 10 bases for J; bases not matched to a gene: 13. The CDR3 is 15 residues long. The CDR3 sequence: CASSWTGDDFREQFF. CDR3 DNA sequence: TGTGCCAGCAGCTGGACAGGAGACGATTTCAGAGAGCAGTTCTTC. The full variable domain, in which reference TRBV5-5 and TRBJ2-1 provide the parts outside the CDR3, is DAGVTQSPTHLIKTRGQQVTLRCSPISGHKSVSWYQQVLGQGPQFIFQYYEKEERGRGNFPDRFSARQFPNYSSELNVNALLLGDSALYLCASSWTGDDFREQFFGPGTRLTVL.

The chain uses TRBV7-6 and TRBJ2-5, with D possibly matching TRBD1 (7 bases). The CDR3 is 16 residues long. V lost 0 bases to trimming and J lost 2 bases, with 13 bases between them. In germline, CDR1 is SGHVS, CDR2 FNYEAQ. In DNA, the CDR3 is TGTGCCAGCAGCTTAGCGCGGAGGGGGCTTCAAGAGACCCAGTACTTC. Protein product: CASSLARRGLQETQYF.

This chain connects TRBV7-2 to TRBJ2-5, with 7 bases aligning to TRBD1. Germline CDR1 reads SGHTA; CDR2 reads FQGNSA. The CDR3 is 15 residues long. V dropped 4 bases and J dropped 4; count of bases not matched to a gene: 9. The chain's CDR3 is CASSSRQGWGETQYF. Written as DNA, the CDR3 is TGTGCCAGCAGCTCACGACAGGGTTGGGGAGAGACCCAGTACTTC.

The chain links TRBV7-9 to TRBJ1-2; tentatively, D is TRBD1 (5 bases). There are 13 residues in the CDR3. Trimming shortened V by 2 bases and J by 2 bases, and 6 bases separated the two germline ends. Germline lookup yields CDR1 SEHNR and CDR2 FQNEAQ (reference sequence). CDR3: CASSLQGNYGYTF. The CDR3 coding sequence is TGTGCCAGCAGCTTACAGGGAAACTATGGCTACACCTTC.